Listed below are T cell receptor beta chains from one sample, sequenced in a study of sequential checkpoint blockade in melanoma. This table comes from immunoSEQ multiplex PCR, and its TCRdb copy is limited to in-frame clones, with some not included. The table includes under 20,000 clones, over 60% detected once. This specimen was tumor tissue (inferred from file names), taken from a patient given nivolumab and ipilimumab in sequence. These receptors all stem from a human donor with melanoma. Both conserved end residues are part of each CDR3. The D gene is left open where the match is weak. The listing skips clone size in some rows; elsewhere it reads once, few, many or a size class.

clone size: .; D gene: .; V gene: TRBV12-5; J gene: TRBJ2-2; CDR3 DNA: TGTGCTAGTGGACCACAGGGAGGCGCCGGGGAGCTGTTTTTT; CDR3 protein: CASGPQGGAGELFF
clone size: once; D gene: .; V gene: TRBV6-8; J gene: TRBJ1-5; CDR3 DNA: TGTGCCAGCATCGACCGAGGGGGGCAGCCCCAGCATTTT; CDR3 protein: CASIDRGGQPQHF
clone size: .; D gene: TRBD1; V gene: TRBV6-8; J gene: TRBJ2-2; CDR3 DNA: TGTGCCAGCAGGCGTCCTAGGACAGGGGTCACCGGGGAGCTGTTTTTT; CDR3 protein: CASRRPRTGVTGELFF
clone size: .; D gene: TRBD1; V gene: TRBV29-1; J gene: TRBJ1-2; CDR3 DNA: TGCAGCGCTGGGGACAGGGCCGGTGGCTACACCTTC; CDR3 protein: CSAGDRAGGYTF
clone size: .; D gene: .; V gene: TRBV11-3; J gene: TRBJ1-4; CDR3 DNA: TGTGCCAGCAGCCCTACTTCAGGGAGCTATGAAAAACTGTTTTTT; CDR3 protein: CASSPTSGSYEKLFF
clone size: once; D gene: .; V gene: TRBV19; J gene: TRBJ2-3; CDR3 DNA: TGTGCCAGTAGTATGGCGGATTACACAGATACGCAGTATTTT; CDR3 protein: CASSMADYTDTQYF
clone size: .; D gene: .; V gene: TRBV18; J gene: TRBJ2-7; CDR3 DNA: TGTGCCAGCTCACCTTACACGGGGCGAAGCTCCTACGAGCAGTACTTC; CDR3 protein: CASSPYTGRSSYEQYF
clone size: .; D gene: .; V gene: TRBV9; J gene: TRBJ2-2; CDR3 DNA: TGTGCCAGCAGCCGTTTCGGCGGGGAGCTGTTTTTT; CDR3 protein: CASSRFGGELFF
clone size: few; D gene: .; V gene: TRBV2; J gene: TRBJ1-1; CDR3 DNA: TGTGCCAGCAGATTTTTGGTGTCGAACACTGAAGCTTTCTTT; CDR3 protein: CASRFLVSNTEAFF
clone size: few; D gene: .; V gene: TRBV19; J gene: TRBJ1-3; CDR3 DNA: TGTGCCAGTAGTATAGACCCCGGAAACACCATATATTTT; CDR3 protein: CASSIDPGNTIYF
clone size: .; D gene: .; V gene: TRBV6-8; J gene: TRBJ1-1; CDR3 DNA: TGTGCCAGCAGTTATCGCTACCCGGGACACAACACTGAAGCTTTCTTT; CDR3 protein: CASSYRYPGHNTEAFF
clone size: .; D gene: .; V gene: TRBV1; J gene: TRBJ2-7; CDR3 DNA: TGCGCCAGCAGCCAAGATTCAGGTAGCGGGAGTGACGAGCAGTACTTC; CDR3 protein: CASSQDSGSGSDEQYF
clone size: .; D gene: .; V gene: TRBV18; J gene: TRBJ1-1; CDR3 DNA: TGTGCCAGCTCACCACCGGGGAGCCTAGCTACTGAAGCTTTCTTT; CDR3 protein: CASSPPGSLATEAFF
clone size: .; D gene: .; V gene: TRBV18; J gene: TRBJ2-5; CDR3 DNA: TGTGCCAGCTCACCGGTTGGGCAAGAGACCCAGTACTTC; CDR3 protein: CASSPVGQETQYF
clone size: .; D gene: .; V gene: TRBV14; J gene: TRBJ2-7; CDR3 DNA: TGTGCCAGCAGCCCCCACGGGATCTCCTACGAGCAGTACTTC; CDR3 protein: CASSPHGISYEQYF
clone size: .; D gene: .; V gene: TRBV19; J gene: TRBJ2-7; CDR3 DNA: TGTGCCAGTAGTAGAGAATCGCAGGGTGTAACCTACGAGCAGTACTTC; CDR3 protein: CASSRESQGVTYEQYF
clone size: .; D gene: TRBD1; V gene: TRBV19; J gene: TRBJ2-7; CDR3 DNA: TGTGCCAGTAGTATAAGCTCAGGACAGGGCTCCGAGCAGTACTTC; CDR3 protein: CASSISSGQGSEQYF
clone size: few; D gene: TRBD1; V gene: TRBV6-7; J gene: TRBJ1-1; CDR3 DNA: TGTGCCAGCAGTTACGGCGGACAGGGAGGCGGGAATGAAGCTTTCTTT; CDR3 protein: CASSYGGQGGGNEAFF
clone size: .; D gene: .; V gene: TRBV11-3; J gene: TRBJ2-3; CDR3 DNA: TGTGCCAGCAGCGACCGGGACCAAGGGGATACGCAGTATTTT; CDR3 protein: CASSDRDQGDTQYF
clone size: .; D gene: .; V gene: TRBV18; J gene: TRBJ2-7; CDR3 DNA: TGTGCCAGCTCACCCCAGGCCCCCTCATCCTACGAGCAGTACTTC; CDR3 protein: CASSPQAPSSYEQYF
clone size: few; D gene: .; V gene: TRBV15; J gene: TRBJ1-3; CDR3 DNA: TGTGCCACCAGCAGAGCGCAGGGTAGTGGAAACACCATATATTTT; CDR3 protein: CATSRAQGSGNTIYF
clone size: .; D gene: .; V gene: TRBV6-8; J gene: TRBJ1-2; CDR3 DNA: TGTGCCAGCAGGATACTTCTTTTGGGGGGGGGCTATGGCTACACCTTC; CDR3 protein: CASRILLLGGGYGYTF
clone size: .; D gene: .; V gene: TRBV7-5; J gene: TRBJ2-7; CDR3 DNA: TGTGCCAGCAGACCCAGCGGGAGCACCCCCTACGAGCAGTACTTC; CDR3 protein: CASRPSGSTPYEQYF
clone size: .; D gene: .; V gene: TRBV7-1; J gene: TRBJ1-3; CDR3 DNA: TGTGCCAGCAGCGTAGACGCTAGGTTATATTCTGGAAACACCATATATTTT; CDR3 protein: CASSVDARLYSGNTIYF
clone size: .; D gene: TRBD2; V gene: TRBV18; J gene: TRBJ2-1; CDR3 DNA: TGTGCCAGCTCACCACAGACTAGCGGGAGTAATAGCGATGAGCAGTTCTTC; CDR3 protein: CASSPQTSGSNSDEQFF
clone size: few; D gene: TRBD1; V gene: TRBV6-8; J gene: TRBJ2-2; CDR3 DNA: TGTGCCAGCAGTGCCGACAGGGGAGTCGGGGAGCTGTTTTTT; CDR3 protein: CASSADRGVGELFF
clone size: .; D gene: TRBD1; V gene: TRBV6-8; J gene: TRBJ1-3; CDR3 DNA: TGTGCCAGCAGCGATTATTATTCCAGGGGGCAGGGAAACACCATATATTTT; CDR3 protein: CASSDYYSRGQGNTIYF
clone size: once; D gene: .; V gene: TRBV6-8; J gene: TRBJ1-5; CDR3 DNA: TGTGCCAGTAGGGGACACCAAAGCGGCAATCAGCCCCAGCATTTT; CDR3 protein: CASRGHQSGNQPQHF
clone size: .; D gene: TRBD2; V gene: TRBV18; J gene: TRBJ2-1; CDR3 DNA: TGTGCCAGCTCACCGGACCTAGCGGGCACCTACAATGAGCAGTTCTTC; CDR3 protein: CASSPDLAGTYNEQFF
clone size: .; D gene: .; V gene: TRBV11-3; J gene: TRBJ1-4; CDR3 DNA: TGTGCCAGCAGCCCCTCTAGGACAGCATTTAATGAAAAACTGTTTTTT; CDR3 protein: CASSPSRTAFNEKLFF
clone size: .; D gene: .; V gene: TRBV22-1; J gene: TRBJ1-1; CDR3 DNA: TGTGCCAGCAGTTCGACCACATGGGCGAAGAACACTGAAGCTTTCTTT; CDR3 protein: CASSSTTWAKNTEAFF
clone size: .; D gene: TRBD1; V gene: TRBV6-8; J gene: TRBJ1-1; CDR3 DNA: TGTGCCAGCAGTTACTCGAAACAGGGGAGTACTGAAGCTTTCTTT; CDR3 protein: CASSYSKQGSTEAFF
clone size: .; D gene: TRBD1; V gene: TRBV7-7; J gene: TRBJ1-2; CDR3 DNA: TGTGCCAGCAGGCTACCGGGACAGGGGCCGTGGGGCTACACCTTC; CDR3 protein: CASRLPGQGPWGYTF
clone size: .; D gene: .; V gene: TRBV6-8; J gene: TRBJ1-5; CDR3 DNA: TGTGCCAGCCGCAGGAGGGCGCAAGATAGCAATCAGCCCCAGCATTTT; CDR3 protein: CASRRRAQDSNQPQHF
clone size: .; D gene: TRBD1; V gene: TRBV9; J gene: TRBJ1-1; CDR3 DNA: TGTGCCAGCAGCGACTCAGACAGGGGAGTTTCCACTGAAGCTTTCTTT; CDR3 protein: CASSDSDRGVSTEAFF
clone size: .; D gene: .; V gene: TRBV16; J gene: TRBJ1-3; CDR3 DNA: TGTGCCAGCAGCCAATCGTATCCGGGGGCCTCTGGAAACACCATATATTTT; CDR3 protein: CASSQSYPGASGNTIYF
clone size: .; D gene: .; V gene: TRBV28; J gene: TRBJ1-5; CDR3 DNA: TGTGCCAGCAGGGGCTCGACAGTTTATAGCAATCAGCCCCAGCATTTT; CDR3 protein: CASRGSTVYSNQPQHF
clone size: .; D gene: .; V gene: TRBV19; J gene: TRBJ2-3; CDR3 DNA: TGTGCCAGTAGTCCCCAGCGTTGGGCCACAGATACGCAGTATTTT; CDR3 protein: CASSPQRWATDTQYF
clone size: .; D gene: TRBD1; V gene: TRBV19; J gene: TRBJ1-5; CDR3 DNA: TGTGCCAGTAGTACCGGACAGGGAAATCAGCCCCAGCATTTT; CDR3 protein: CASSTGQGNQPQHF
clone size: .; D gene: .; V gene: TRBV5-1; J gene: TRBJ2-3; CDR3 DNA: TGCGCCAGCGGCCGGGGGGCTTCTAGCACAGATACGCAGTATTTT; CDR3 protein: CASGRGASSTDTQYF
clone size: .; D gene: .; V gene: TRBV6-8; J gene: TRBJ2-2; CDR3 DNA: TGTGCCATCAGTGCGGGTCAGGGTCGGAACAAGGCCGGGGAGCTGTTTTTT; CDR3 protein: CAISAGQGRNKAGELFF
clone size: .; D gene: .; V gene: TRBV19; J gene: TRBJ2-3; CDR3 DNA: TGTGCCAGTAGTATTGGGACCCGTGAAGATACGCAGTATTTT; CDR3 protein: CASSIGTREDTQYF
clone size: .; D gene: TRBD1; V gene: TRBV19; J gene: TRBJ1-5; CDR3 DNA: TGTGCCAGTAGCGTGGGACAGGGACCCTATAGCAATCAGCCCCAGCATTTT; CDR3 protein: CASSVGQGPYSNQPQHF
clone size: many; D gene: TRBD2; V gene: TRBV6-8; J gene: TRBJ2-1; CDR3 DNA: TGTGCCAGCAGACCCCGATCGCGGGGGGCGAGGGCTAGCGATTACAATGAGCAGTTCTTC; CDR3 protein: CASRPRSRGARASDYNEQFF
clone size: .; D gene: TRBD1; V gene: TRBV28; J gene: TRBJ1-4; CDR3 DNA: TGTGCCAGCAGTCCGAGCTATTTTACAGGGGCGACTAATGAAAAACTGTTTTTT; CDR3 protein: CASSPSYFTGATNEKLFF
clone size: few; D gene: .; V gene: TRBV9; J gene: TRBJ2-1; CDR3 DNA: TGTGCCAGCGGAGAGGGGAGCAATGAGCAGTTCTTC; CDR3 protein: CASGEGSNEQFF
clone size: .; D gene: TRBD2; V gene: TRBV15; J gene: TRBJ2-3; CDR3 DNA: TGTGCCACCAGCAGAGTTTGGCTAGCGGGGGGGGCGAGCACAGATACGCAGTATTTT; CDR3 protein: CATSRVWLAGGASTDTQYF
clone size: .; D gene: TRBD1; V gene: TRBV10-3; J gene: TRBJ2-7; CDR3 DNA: TGTGCCATCAGTGAGTCGCGGACAGGGGGCACCCAGTACGAGCAGTACTTC; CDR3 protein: CAISESRTGGTQYEQYF
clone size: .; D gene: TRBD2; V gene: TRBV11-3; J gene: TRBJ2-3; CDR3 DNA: TGTGCCAGCAGCTTGGCCGGGGCTAGCGGGGGCACAGCCACAGATACGCAGTATTTT; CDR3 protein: CASSLAGASGGTATDTQYF
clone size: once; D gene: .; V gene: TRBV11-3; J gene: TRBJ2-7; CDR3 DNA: TGTGCCAGCAGCTTGCTTACAGGGAAAGGGCACGAGCAGTACTTC; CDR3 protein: CASSLLTGKGHEQYF
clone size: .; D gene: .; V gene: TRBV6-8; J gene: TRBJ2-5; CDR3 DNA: TGTGCCAGCAGTGCTAAAATAGAGACCCAGTACTTC; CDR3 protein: CASSAKIETQYF
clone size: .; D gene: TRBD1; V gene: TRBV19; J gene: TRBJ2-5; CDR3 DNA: TGTGCCAGTAGTCCGAGGACAGGGGGCTGGGAGACCCAGTACTTC; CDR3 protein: CASSPRTGGWETQYF
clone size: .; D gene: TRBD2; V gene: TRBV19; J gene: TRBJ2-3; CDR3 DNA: TGTGCCAGTAGTAGAATGACTAGCGGGAGGGCAGATACGCAGTATTTT; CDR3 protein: CASSRMTSGRADTQYF